This T cell receptor (beta chain) was identified during a study of response to subunit inactivated influenza vaccine. One entry per CDR3 protein, called by TCRdb with MiXCR from the RT-PCR reads. Here the sample spans fewer than 550,000 distinct CDR3 sequences, roughly 23% being singletons. This clonotype was observed many times. Its target is not known. V shed 1 base and J 3 bases; nucleotides not matched to a gene: 13. CDR1 is MDHEN and CDR2 is SYDVKM in the germline V gene. This CDR3 spans 18 amino acids. Study-wide results and caveats: Each seasonal influenza vaccination, the authors suggested, recruits few new T cells.

This chain uses TRBV28 with TRBJ1-2; 8 positions match TRBD1. This specimen consisted of CD4+ T cells sorted from PBMCs, obtained 5 days after vaccination. The sequence came from a man aged 50-59 years who received an inactivated influenza vaccine. The CDR3 DNA follows: TGTGCCAGCAGTTTATTGGGCAGGGGGCAGCTTAGTGACTATGGCTACACCTTC. It codes for CASSLLGRGQLSDYGYTF.